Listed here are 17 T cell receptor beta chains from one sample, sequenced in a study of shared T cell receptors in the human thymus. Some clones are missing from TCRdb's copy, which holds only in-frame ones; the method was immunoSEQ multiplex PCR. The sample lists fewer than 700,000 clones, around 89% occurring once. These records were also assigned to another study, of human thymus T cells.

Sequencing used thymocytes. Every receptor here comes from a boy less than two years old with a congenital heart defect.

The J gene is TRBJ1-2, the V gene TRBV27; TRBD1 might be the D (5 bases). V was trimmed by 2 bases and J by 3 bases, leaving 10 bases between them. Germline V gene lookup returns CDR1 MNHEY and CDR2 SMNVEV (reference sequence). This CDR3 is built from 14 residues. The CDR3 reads CASSLGRGDYGYTF. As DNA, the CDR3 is TGTGCCAGCAGTTTAGGTAGGGGTGACTATGGCTACACCTTC.

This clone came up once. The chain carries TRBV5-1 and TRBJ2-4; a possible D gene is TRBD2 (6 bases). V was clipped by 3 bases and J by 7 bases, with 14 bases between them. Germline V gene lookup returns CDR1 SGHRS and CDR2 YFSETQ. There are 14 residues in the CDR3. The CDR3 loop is CASSSRGGGNIQYF. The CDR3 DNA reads TGCGCCAGCAGCTCCCGGGGAGGCGGGAACATTCAGTACTTC.

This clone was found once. CDR3 coding DNA: TGCGCCAGCAGCCGCAGGGCTGCCTCCTACGAGCAGTACTTC. It codes for CASSRRAASYEQYF. The rearrangement joins TRBV4-1 to TRBJ2-7; perhaps TRBD1 as D (5 bases). Looked up from germline, CDR1 is MGHRA and CDR2 is YSYEKL. The V gene lost 4 bases and the J gene lost 0 bases, with 10 bases spanning the gap. The CDR3 extends over 14 amino acids.

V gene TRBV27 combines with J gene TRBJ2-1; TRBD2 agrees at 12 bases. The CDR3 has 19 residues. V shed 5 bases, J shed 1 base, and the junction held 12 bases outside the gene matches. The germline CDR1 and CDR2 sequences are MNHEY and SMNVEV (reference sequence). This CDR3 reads CASSTGTSGCPPSYNEQFF. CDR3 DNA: TGTGCCAGCAGTACCGGGACTAGCGGGTGCCCGCCATCCTACAATGAGCAGTTCTTC.

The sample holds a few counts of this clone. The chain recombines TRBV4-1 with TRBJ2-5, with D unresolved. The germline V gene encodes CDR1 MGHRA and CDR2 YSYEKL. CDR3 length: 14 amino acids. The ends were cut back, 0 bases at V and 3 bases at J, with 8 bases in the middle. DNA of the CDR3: TGCGCCAGCAGCCAAGATCTGGTAGAAGAGACCCAGTACTTC. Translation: CASSQDLVEETQYF.

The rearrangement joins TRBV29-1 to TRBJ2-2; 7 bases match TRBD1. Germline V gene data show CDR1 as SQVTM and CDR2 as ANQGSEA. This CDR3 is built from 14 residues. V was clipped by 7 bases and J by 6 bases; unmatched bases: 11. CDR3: CSAPGQAFPGELFF. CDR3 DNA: TGCAGCGCGCCCGGACAGGCGTTTCCCGGGGAGCTGTTTTTT.

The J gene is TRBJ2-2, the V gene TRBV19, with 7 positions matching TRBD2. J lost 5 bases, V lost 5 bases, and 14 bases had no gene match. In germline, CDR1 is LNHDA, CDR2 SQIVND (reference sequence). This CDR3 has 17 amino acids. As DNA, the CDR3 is TGTGCCAGTAGTCCTTGGTCAAGGGCGGGAGTTACCGGGGAGCTGTTTTTT. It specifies CASSPWSRAGVTGELFF.

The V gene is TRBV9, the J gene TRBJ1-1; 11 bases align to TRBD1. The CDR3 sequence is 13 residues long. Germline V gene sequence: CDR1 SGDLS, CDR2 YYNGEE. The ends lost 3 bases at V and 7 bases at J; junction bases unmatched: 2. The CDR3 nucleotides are TGTGCCAGCAGCGCGGACAGGGGGCTTGAAGCTTTCTTT. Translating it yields CASSADRGLEAFF.

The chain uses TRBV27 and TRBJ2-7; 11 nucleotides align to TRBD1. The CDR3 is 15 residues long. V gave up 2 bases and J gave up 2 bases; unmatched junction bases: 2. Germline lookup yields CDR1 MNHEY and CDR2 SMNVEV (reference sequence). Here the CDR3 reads CASSLGGQGAYEQYF. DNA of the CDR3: TGTGCCAGCAGTTTAGGGGGACAGGGGGCCTACGAGCAGTACTTC.

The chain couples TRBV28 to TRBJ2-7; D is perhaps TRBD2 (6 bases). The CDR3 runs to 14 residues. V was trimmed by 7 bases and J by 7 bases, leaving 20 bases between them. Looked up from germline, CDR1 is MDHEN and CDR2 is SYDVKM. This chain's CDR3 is CASTSRGIAEEQYF. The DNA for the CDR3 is TGTGCCAGCACCTCACGGGGGATAGCGGAAGAGCAGTACTTC.

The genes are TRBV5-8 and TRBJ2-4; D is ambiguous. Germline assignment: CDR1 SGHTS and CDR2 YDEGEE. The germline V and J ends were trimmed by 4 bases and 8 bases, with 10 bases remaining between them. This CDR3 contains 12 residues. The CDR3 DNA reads TGTGCCAGCAGCGCCAGGAAGGACATTCAGTACTTC. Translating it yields CASSARKDIQYF.

The CDR3 sequence is CASSQEAASGVYEQYF. CDR3 DNA: TGCGCCAGCAGCCAAGAAGCAGCTAGCGGAGTCTACGAGCAGTACTTC. This chain joins TRBV4-3 and TRBJ2-7; TRBD2 aligns across 7 bases. Unmatched junction bases numbered 8, after V lost 0 bases and J lost 3 bases. Germline V gene data show CDR1 as LGHNA and CDR2 as YSLEER. The CDR3 loop spans 16 amino acids.

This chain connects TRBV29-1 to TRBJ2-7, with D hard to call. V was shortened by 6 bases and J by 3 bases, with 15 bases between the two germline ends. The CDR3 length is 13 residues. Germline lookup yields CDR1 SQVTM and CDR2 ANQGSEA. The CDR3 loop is CSVRDVSGYEQYF. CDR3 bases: TGCAGCGTCCGAGACGTATCGGGCTACGAGCAGTACTTC.

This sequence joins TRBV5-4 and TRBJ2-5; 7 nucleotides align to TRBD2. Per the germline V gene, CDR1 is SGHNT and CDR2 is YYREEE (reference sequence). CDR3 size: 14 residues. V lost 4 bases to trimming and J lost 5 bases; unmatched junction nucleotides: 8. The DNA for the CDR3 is TGTGCCAGCAGCGGGGGATGGGAGGGGGAGACCCAGTACTTC. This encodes CASSGGWEGETQYF.

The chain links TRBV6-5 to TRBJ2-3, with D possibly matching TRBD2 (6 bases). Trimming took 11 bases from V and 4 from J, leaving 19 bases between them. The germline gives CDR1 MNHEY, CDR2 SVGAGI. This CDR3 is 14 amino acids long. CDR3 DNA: TGTGCCTCCGCGGGGCTAGCGTCCGCAGATACGCAGTATTTT. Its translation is CASAGLASADTQYF.

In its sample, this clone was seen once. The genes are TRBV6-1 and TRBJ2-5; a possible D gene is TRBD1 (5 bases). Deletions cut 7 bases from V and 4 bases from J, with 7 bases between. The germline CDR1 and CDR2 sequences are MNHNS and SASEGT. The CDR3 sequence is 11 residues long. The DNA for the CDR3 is TGTGCCAGCAAAACAGGAGAGACCCAGTACTTC. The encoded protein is CASKTGETQYF.

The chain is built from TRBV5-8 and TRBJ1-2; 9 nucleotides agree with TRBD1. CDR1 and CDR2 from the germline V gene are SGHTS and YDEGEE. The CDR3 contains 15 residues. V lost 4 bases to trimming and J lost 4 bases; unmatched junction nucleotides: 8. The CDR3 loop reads CASSLGGQGGYGYTF. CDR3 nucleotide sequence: TGTGCCAGCAGCCTGGGGGGACAGGGAGGCTATGGCTACACCTTC.